The clone carrying this T cell receptor beta chain was counted only a few times. Antigen specificity is unknown. These data belong to a study of vaccination and CD4 T cells after COVID-19. The treatment here: roughly 10-day PBMC culture with coronavirus spike peptide pools or control peptides (ViraFEST assay). Alongside around 10 IU/ml IL-2 and approximately 9.8 ug/ml peptide pools, PBMCs were cultured at about 2.2 million per well. Once obtained from cultured CD4+ T cells, the DNA was sequenced using the Oncomine TCR Beta short-read assay. TCRdb re-called the PCR reads through MiXCR, storing one row per CDR3 protein. The sample consists of around 12,000 distinct CDR3 sequences, about 45% of them appearing once. The TCR comes from a human donor who had recovered from COVID-19. The sample taken for sequencing was CD4+ T cells from blood, cultured in vitro.

As DNA, the CDR3 is TGTGCCAGCAGCCCCCTAGGGGGGCAGGGCTATGGCTACACCTTC. It is translated as CASSPLGGQGYGYTF. The chain recombines TRBV11-2 with TRBJ1-2; maybe TRBD1 (6 bases). The CDR3 runs to 15 residues. Germline V gene sequence: CDR1 SGHAT, CDR2 FQNNGV. V shed 5 bases and J shed 4 bases, with 17 bases lying between them.